Listed below are T cell receptor beta chains from one sample, sequenced in a study of memory CD4+ T cells and cytomegalovirus serostatus. Generated by immunoSEQ multiplex PCR, the TCRdb table keeps only in-frame clones and is missing some. The sample comprises approximately 56,000 clones, 82% of which are singletons, and less than 0.5% rests with the top ten. The sequencing sample was made of memory CD4+ T cells from blood. These receptors originate from an adult in good health and CMV-seronegative. The CDR3 runs from the conserved cysteine through the conserved F or W. Fields, in order: CDR3 length, D gene, clone size, V gene, J gene, CDR3 DNA, CDR3 protein. A D gene is named only where the DNA matches it firmly. Not every row has a clone size; where given, it reads once, few, many or a size class.

>13|-|once|TRBV18|TRBJ2-5
TGTGCCAGCTCTGTAGGATACCAAGAGACCCAGTACTTC
CASSVGYQETQYF
>13|TRBD2|-|TRBV18|TRBJ2-5
TGTGCCAGCTCATCCGGACTAGAAGAGACCCAGTACTTC
CASSSGLEETQYF
>14|-|-|TRBV4-3|TRBJ2-3
TGCGCCAGCAGCAAACTAGCTAACACAGATACGCAGTATTTT
CASSKLANTDTQYF
>14|TRBD1|-|TRBV7-3|TRBJ1-1
TGTGCCAGCGCAATGACAGGGGGGGACACTGAAACTTTCTTT
CASAMTGGDTETFF
>14|TRBD1|-|TRBV7-8|TRBJ2-7
TGTGCCAGCAGCTACGGGACAGGCCTCTACGAGCAGTACTTC
CASSYGTGLYEQYF
>13|-|-|TRBV4-2|TRBJ1-5
TGTGCCAGCAGCCAAGATTACAGGCAGCCCCAGCATTTT
CASSQDYRQPQHF
>18|TRBD1|-|TRBV7-2|TRBJ2-6
TGTGCCAGCAGCTTTGGACAGGGAGCCTTCTCTGGGGCCAACGTCCTGACTTTC
CASSFGQGAFSGANVLTF
>14|-|-|TRBV28|TRBJ1-2
TGTGCCAGCAAACGAAGGGAAGGGAACTATGGCTACACCTTC
CASKRREGNYGYTF
>13|-|-|TRBV11-2|TRBJ1-1
TGTGCCAGCAGCTTAGTTAGCCGGTCTGAAGCTTTCTTT
CASSLVSRSEAFF
>14|TRBD1|once|TRBV15|TRBJ2-3
TGTGCCACCAGCAAGACAGGGAGCACAGATACGCAGTATTTT
CATSKTGSTDTQYF
>18|TRBD1|-|TRBV28|TRBJ2-7
TGTGCCAGCAGTATAGTCAGGGGGCGCCCCCTGTTCAGCTACGAGCAGTACTTC
CASSIVRGRPLFSYEQYF
>13|TRBD1|-|TRBV19|TRBJ1-1
TGTGCCAGCGCGGGACAGGGACACACTGAAGCTTTCTTT
CASAGQGHTEAFF
>17|-|-|TRBV2|TRBJ1-1
TGTGCCAGCACAAAAGGGGAGGGGAAGGGGCTCAACACTGAAGCTTTCTTT
CASTKGEGKGLNTEAFF
>16|TRBD1|-|TRBV11-1|TRBJ2-2
TGTGCCAGCAGCTTAGTAGGGACAGGGCAGCCCGGGGAGCTGTTTTTT
CASSLVGTGQPGELFF
>14|-|-|TRBV7-2|TRBJ1-2
TGTGCCAGCAGCTTTGCGGGCAGGGTTGATGGCTACACCTTC
CASSFAGRVDGYTF
>10|-|-|TRBV6-1|TRBJ2-7
TGTGCCAGCAACGTCTACGAGCAGTACTTC
CASNVYEQYF
>15|TRBD2|-|TRBV7-9|TRBJ2-3
TGTGCCAGCAGCTTAGCTAGCGGGGGCAGGGATACGCAGTATTTT
CASSLASGGRDTQYF
>14|-|once|TRBV28|TRBJ1-5
TGTGCCAGCAGTTTTGTACTTCGGGTTCAGCCCCAGCATTTT
CASSFVLRVQPQHF
>16|-|once|TRBV4-2|TRBJ1-6
TGTGCCAGCAGCCAAAAGGGGAGGGATATGGATTCACCCCTCCACTTT
CASSQKGRDMDSPLHF
>11|-|-|TRBV28|TRBJ2-4
TGTGCCAGCAGCCCGGGGAACATTCAGTACTTC
CASSPGNIQYF
>13|-|-|TRBV6-5|TRBJ1-1
TGTGCCAGCAGCGGGGGGGCCCGAGACCGAGCTTTCTTT
CASSGGARDRAFF
>17|TRBD1|-|TRBV5-5|TRBJ1-5
TGTGCCAGCAGCTTGGCCTGGGTGACAGGGGCCCAGCGGCCCCAGCATTTT
CASSLAWVTGAQRPQHF
>16|TRBD1|-|TRBV5-6|TRBJ1-1
TGTGCCAGCAGCTTGAGGGACAGGGGGCATCACACTGAAGCTTTCTTT
CASSLRDRGHHTEAFF
>13|-|-|TRBV7-9|TRBJ2-3
TGTGCCAGCAGCCCGAGAGGACCAGATACGCAGTATTTT
CASSPRGPDTQYF
>17|TRBD1|once|TRBV10-3|TRBJ2-1
TGTGCCATCAGTGTAGGAACCGGGACAGGGACTTACAATGAGCAGTTCTTC
CAISVGTGTGTYNEQFF
>17|-|-|TRBV14|TRBJ1-1
TGTGCCAGCAGCCACCATTTGGGAGGCAAGATGAACACTGAAGCTTTCTTT
CASSHHLGGKMNTEAFF
>14|-|medium-sized|TRBV2|TRBJ2-2
TGTGCCATACAGACCGGGGGGAACACCGGGGAGCTGTTTTTT
CAIQTGGNTGELFF
>13|-|few|TRBV7-2|TRBJ1-1
TGTGCCAGTTCCGCAAGCGCCAACACTGAAGCTTTCTTT
CASSASANTEAFF
>14|-|-|TRBV7-8|TRBJ1-6
TGTGCCAGCAGCTTAGGAGAGCGGAATTCACCCCTCCACTTT
CASSLGERNSPLHF
>13|TRBD1|-|TRBV5-1|TRBJ2-5
TGCGCCAGCAGCGGGGGACAGCAAGAGACCCAGTACTTC
CASSGGQQETQYF
>16|TRBD2|-|TRBV7-9|TRBJ2-1
TGTGCCAGCAGCTTAGAAGGACTAGCCCGGAACAATGAGCAGTTCTTC
CASSLEGLARNNEQFF
>18|TRBD1|-|TRBV19|TRBJ2-4
TGTGCCAGTAGTATAAGCGCCCCAACAGGGGGCGCCAAAAACATTCAGTACTTC
CASSISAPTGGAKNIQYF
>17|TRBD1|-|TRBV27|TRBJ2-7
TGTGCCAGCAGTTTATCGGGCCCGCGACAGGGACACTACGAGCAGTACTTC
CASSLSGPRQGHYEQYF
>13|TRBD1|-|TRBV27|TRBJ1-1
TGTGCCAGCAGTCGACAGGGGAGCACTGAAGCTTTCTTT
CASSRQGSTEAFF
>17|TRBD1|-|TRBV19|TRBJ1-2
TGTGCCAGTAAACTCGGGACAGGGGCCGTCATACCCTATGGCTACACCTTC
CASKLGTGAVIPYGYTF
>15|TRBD1|-|TRBV5-4|TRBJ2-7
TGTGCCAGCAGCGCCGGGACAGGGGGATCCTACGAGCAGTACTTC
CASSAGTGGSYEQYF
>14|-|-|TRBV10-3|TRBJ1-2
TGTGCCATCAGTGTTGATAGGGTCCCGAAGGGCTACACCTTC
CAISVDRVPKGYTF
>13|-|-|TRBV5-5|TRBJ1-1
TGTGCCAGCAGCTTGTACAGTAGCTCTGAAGCTTTCTTT
CASSLYSSSEAFF
>13|-|once|TRBV18|TRBJ1-2
TGTGCCAGCTCACCACAGAACGTTTATGGCTACACCTTC
CASSPQNVYGYTF
>16|TRBD2|-|TRBV9|TRBJ2-5
TGTGCCAGCAGTACCGGACTAGCGGGCTTGGGGGAGACCCAGTACTTC
CASSTGLAGLGETQYF
>14|TRBD2|-|TRBV14|TRBJ2-1
TGTGCCAGCAGCCATCTCGGACTAGCGGGGGAGCAGTTCTTC
CASSHLGLAGEQFF
>14|TRBD1|-|TRBV6-1|TRBJ2-3
TGTGCCAGCAGGTACAGGGGAAGCACAGATACGCAGTATTTT
CASRYRGSTDTQYF
>14|TRBD1|-|TRBV11-2|TRBJ1-1
TGTGCCAGCAGACCCACAGGGGTGAACACTGAAGCTTTCTTT
CASRPTGVNTEAFF
>15|TRBD1|-|TRBV11-2|TRBJ2-2
TGTGCCAGCAGCCCAGGGACAGGCAAAACCGGGGAGCTGTTTTTT
CASSPGTGKTGELFF
>14|TRBD2|-|TRBV7-2|TRBJ2-1
TGTGCCAGCAGTCTGGGACTAGCTCTCAATGAGCAGTTCTTC
CASSLGLALNEQFF
>15|-|once|TRBV7-9|TRBJ2-3
TGTGCCAGCAGCCTACAGGGTTCGAAAACAGATACGCAGTATTTT
CASSLQGSKTDTQYF
>15|-|-|TRBV4-3|TRBJ2-7
TGCGCCAGCAGCCAATTAAACATCCCTACCTACGAGCAGTACTTC
CASSQLNIPTYEQYF
>15|-|few|TRBV11-2|TRBJ2-2
TGTGCCAGCAGCTCTCCGGGACGAAGGACCGGGGAGCTGTTTTTT
CASSSPGRRTGELFF
>16|TRBD2|-|TRBV28|TRBJ2-3
TGTGCCAGCACCAAGAGCGGGGGGCCTAGCACAGATACGCAGTATTTT
CASTKSGGPSTDTQYF
>12|-|-|TRBV7-9|TRBJ1-2
TGTGCCAGCAGCTCGAATGTGGCAGGCTACACCTTC
CASSSNVAGYTF
>15|-|-|TRBV11-2|TRBJ2-6
TGTGCCAGCAGCTTAGAGGGAGTAAGGGCCAACGTCCTGACTTTC
CASSLEGVRANVLTF
>14|TRBD1|-|TRBV4-1|TRBJ2-1
TGCGCCAGCAGCCAAACCGGGACAGGGAATGAGCAGTTCTTC
CASSQTGTGNEQFF
>14|-|-|TRBV19|TRBJ1-3
TGTGCCAGTAGTCCGCGATACTCTGGAAACACCATATATTTT
CASSPRYSGNTIYF
>15|TRBD1|-|TRBV2|TRBJ2-2
TGTGCCAGCAGGCCAGTAGCAGGGGGCACCGGGGAGCTGTTTTTT
CASRPVAGGTGELFF
>13|TRBD1|-|TRBV27|TRBJ2-1
TGTGCCAGCAGGGGGCCCGGGACAGGACCGGTCCTCTTC
CASRGPGTGPVLF
>16|-|once|TRBV19|TRBJ2-3
TGTGCCAGTACCCTGGGTAGGCAGGGGTTAGGAGATACGCAGTATTTT
CASTLGRQGLGDTQYF
>18|TRBD1|few|TRBV5-6|TRBJ2-5
TGTGCCAGCAGCTCCACCCCGCTCCGACAGGGGATAATAGAGACCCAGTACTTC
CASSSTPLRQGIIETQYF
>13|-|-|TRBV5-1|TRBJ2-1
TGCGCCAGCAGCTTGACCCCGAACAATGAGCAGTTCTTC
CASSLTPNNEQFF
>13|TRBD1|few|TRBV29-1|TRBJ1-1
TGCAGCGTTACCCCGGGACAGGGCACTGAAGCTTTCTTT
CSVTPGQGTEAFF